Below, 14 T cell receptor beta chains from the same sample are listed, as sequenced in a study of beta chain features in type 1 diabetes (dated by TCRdb to about 2018). Receptors were amplified or captured by the immunoSEQ multiplex PCR assay. All of the isolated RNA was reverse transcribed with the High Capacity cDNA Reverse Transcription Kit, so expressed TCRB transcripts were sequenced. TCRdb obtained this table from immuneACCESS and retained in-frame rearrangements with V and J assigned. These tables miss some clones; where compared with another copy, unresolved V genes account for less than half of the shortfall, and the remainder is unexplained. Present in this sample are 120,000 to 150,000 clones, over 9.5% of which were seen just once. Less than 1.5% of the sample comes from the top ten. Sequencing was carried out using naive CD4+ T cells from blood. What the cell subset or site label conveys for this sample: true naive CD4+ T cells. The receptors shown here come from a young man in good health.

The table lists this clone with a few counts. The chain combines TRBV11-3 with TRBJ2-2, with 9 bases that match TRBD1. This CDR3 spans 18 amino acids. Unmatched junction bases numbered 11, after V lost 5 bases and J lost 1 base. CDR1 SGHNT and CDR2 YENEEA come from the germline V gene. CDR3 amino acids: CASSPSWAGQGNTGELFF. The CDR3 DNA is TGTGCCAGCAGCCCCTCTTGGGCGGGACAGGGGAACACCGGGGAGCTGTTTTTT.

J is TRBJ2-1 and V is TRBV7-2, with 8 bases matching TRBD1. This CDR3 is built from 16 residues. Germline CDR1 and CDR2: SGHTA and FQGNSA. The V gene end was trimmed by 1 base and the J gene end by 5 bases; junction bases not matched to a gene: 7. Here the CDR3 reads CASSLGRGPVDNEQFF. The CDR3 DNA is TGTGCCAGCAGCTTAGGCAGGGGGCCTGTGGACAATGAGCAGTTCTTC.

The V call is TRBV7-9, the J call TRBJ1-4; weak D call: TRBD1 (5 bases). The V gene lost 3 bases and the J gene lost 5 bases, with 10 bases spanning the gap. The CDR3 has 14 residues. The V gene's germline CDR1 is SEHNR and CDR2 FQNEAQ (reference sequence). The DNA for the CDR3 is TGTGCCAGCAGCTTCTTGACAGAGAATGAAAAACTGTTTTTT. Translated, it gives CASSFLTENEKLFF.

This clone was seen a handful of times. This rearrangement joins TRBV4-2 to TRBJ1-4; 12 nucleotides line up with TRBD1. The CDR3 extends over 16 amino acids. In germline, CDR1 is LGHNA, CDR2 YNFKEQ. Losses at the gene ends were 7 bases for V and 1 base for J; bases not matched to a gene: 4. As DNA, the CDR3 is TGTGCCAGCACCCGGGACAGGGGGCTAACTAATGAAAAACTGTTTTTT. Translated, it gives CASTRDRGLTNEKLFF.

In its sample, this clone was seen a few times. This chain links TRBV6-5 with TRBJ2-7, with D perhaps matching TRBD1 (6 bases). Trimming took 7 bases from V and 2 from J, leaving 12 bases between them. The CDR3 spans 13 residues. Germline V gene sequence: CDR1 MNHEY, CDR2 SVGAGI. The CDR3 protein is CASKETGAYEQYF. As DNA, the CDR3 is TGTGCCAGCAAAGAGACAGGAGCCTACGAGCAGTACTTC.

Only a few counts were recorded for this clone. This rearrangement joins TRBV6-1 to TRBJ2-3; D gene unclear. Trimming cost V 7 bases and J 6 bases, with 14 bases left between them. Looked up from germline, CDR1 is MNHNS and CDR2 is SASEGT. The CDR3 is 13 amino acids. CDR3 region: CASTIPGFDTQYF. Here the CDR3 DNA reads TGTGCCAGCACCATCCCAGGATTCGATACGCAGTATTTT.

This rearrangement joins TRBV6-5 to TRBJ2-4, with no clear D. This CDR3 is 12 amino acids long. In germline, CDR1 is MNHEY, CDR2 SVGAGI. V was cut by 0 bases and J by 9 bases, with 6 bases left in between. CDR3 sequence (DNA): TGTGCCAGCAGTTACTCGAGGTCCATTCAGTACTTC. Translating it yields CASSYSRSIQYF.

This clone showed up just a few times. The rearrangement joins TRBV5-5 to TRBJ2-3; 7 bases align to TRBD1. CDR3 length: 15 residues. Germline loops: CDR1 SGHKS, CDR2 YYEKEE (reference sequence). Trimming at V came to 0 bases and at J to 4 bases, leaving 5 bases not matched to a gene. CDR3: CASSLVAGGPDTQYF. CDR3 sequence (DNA): TGTGCCAGCAGCTTGGTGGCAGGGGGTCCAGATACGCAGTATTTT.

This clone was detected a few times. This chain's CDR3 is CASSWGGALAIQYF. The CDR3 region has the DNA TGCGCCAGCAGCTGGGGGGGGGCCCTAGCCATTCAGTACTTC. The rearrangement links TRBV5-1 to TRBJ2-4; the D gene is possibly TRBD2 (7 bases). V was clipped by 3 bases and J by 9 bases, with 16 bases between them. Germline values: CDR1 SGHRS, CDR2 YFSETQ. The CDR3 extends over 14 amino acids.

This clone was counted between two and nine times. This specimen includes other DNA sequences encoding the same CDR3. The chain carries TRBV6-1 and TRBJ1-5, with 8 positions matching TRBD1. Germline-derived CDR1 and CDR2 are MNHNS and SASEGT. The CDR3 consists of 13 residues. V dropped 8 bases and J dropped 4; count of bases not matched to a gene: 4. CDR3 in DNA: TGTGCCAGCGCCGGACAGGGAAATCAGCCCCAGCATTTT. It specifies CASAGQGNQPQHF.

The chain uses TRBV10-3 and TRBJ2-1; 10 bases align to TRBD1. V shed 4 bases and J 8 bases; nucleotides not matched to a gene: 5. Germline V gene sequence: CDR1 ENHRY, CDR2 SYGVKD. The CDR3 is made up of 14 amino acids. The CDR3 sequence: CAISGQGAQDEQFF. CDR3 in DNA: TGTGCCATCAGTGGACAGGGGGCGCAGGATGAGCAGTTCTTC.

This clone has more than one count but fewer than ten. CDR3 coding DNA: TGTGCCAGCAGTGATGAGGTGAGGGACTACGAGCAGTACTTC. Translating it yields CASSDEVRDYEQYF. The V and J genes are TRBV2 and TRBJ2-7, with a possible D match to TRBD2 (5 bases). V was pared by 3 bases and J by 3 bases, with 12 bases between. CDR1 SNHLY and CDR2 FYNNEI come from the germline V gene. This CDR3 spans 14 amino acids.

This clone was counted many times. The V call is TRBV29-1, the J call TRBJ2-1, with D maybe TRBD1 (6 bases). The CDR3 has 13 residues. Germline loops: CDR1 SQVTM, CDR2 ANQGSEA. V lost 6 bases, J lost 3 bases, and 12 bases lay in between. The CDR3: CSVTPRGYNEQFF. CDR3 nucleotide sequence: TGCAGCGTGACACCCAGGGGCTACAATGAGCAGTTCTTC.

This chain connects TRBV4-1 to TRBJ2-1; the D gene is possibly TRBD2 (5 bases). The CDR3 runs 16 residues. Germline V lookup: CDR1 MGHRA, CDR2 YSYEKL. The ends were cut back, 0 bases at V and 4 bases at J, with 13 bases in the middle. The CDR3: CASSQDTGRRYNEQFF. DNA of the CDR3: TGCGCCAGCAGCCAAGATACCGGACGGAGGTACAATGAGCAGTTCTTC.